This TCR beta chain was recovered during a study of identical twins. TCRdb processed the 5' RACE reads anew with MiXCR; each CDR3 protein has one entry. The repertoire holds around 570,000 distinct CDR3 sequences, with around 9.6% as singletons. Germline values: CDR1 LGHDT, CDR2 YNNKEL (reference sequence). Trimming took 4 bases from V and 8 from J, leaving 18 bases between them. The CDR3 runs 15 residues. About this clonotype itself: The antigen remains undetermined.

Findings and caveats of the study: Within cord blood, abundant beta clonotypes carried fewer insertions, but memory repertoires showed no such trend. Models underpredicted monozygotic twin sharing of out-of-frame TCR alpha.

The sample was also reused in another study, on yellow fever vaccine responses in identical twins.

This receptor was obtained from a woman between 18 and 30 years old in good health. Sequences were obtained from PBMCs. The chain joins TRBV3-1 to TRBJ2-1; D might be TRBD1 or TRBD2, each matching 5 bases. The CDR3 loop reads CASSPWWGSGDEQFF. CDR3 in DNA: TGTGCCAGCAGCCCTTGGTGGGGGAGTGGGGATGAGCAGTTCTTC.